A single sample is the source of the 20 T cell receptor beta chains below, sequenced in a study of T-cell memory formation after mild COVID-19. Each CDR3 protein gets one entry after TCRdb re-called the 5' RACE reads with MiXCR. The table has tens of thousands of distinct CDR3 sequences, roughly 6.1% seen once; the top ten hold around 0.81%. Specimen: PBMCs or a T cell subset sorted from them (not recorded which). The receptor source for this set is an adult who had mild COVID-19 (a few samples of this study predate the infection). Cell type and time point are not known.

This clonotype has a handful of counts. J is TRBJ2-7 and V is TRBV12-3 or TRBV12-4; D unresolved. The CDR3 runs 16 residues. Trimming cost V 0 bases and J 3 bases, with 15 bases left between them. The CDR3 here is CASSLAAEQTGYEQYF. CDR3 sequence (DNA): TGTGCCAGCAGTTTAGCCGCCGAGCAGACGGGCTACGAGCAGTACTTC.

This clonotype was seen repeatedly, ten times or more. The chain is built from TRBV7-2 and TRBJ2-7; no clear D. Germline V gene sequence: CDR1 SGHTA, CDR2 FQGNSA. Trimming cost V 6 bases and J 7 bases, with 10 bases left between them. CDR3 length: 11 amino acids. The CDR3 sequence: CASRAMGEQYF. CDR3 coding DNA: TGTGCCAGCAGAGCAATGGGGGAGCAGTACTTC.

This clonotype occurred once. The chain is built from TRBV11-3 and TRBJ2-6; 7 positions match TRBD1. The CDR3 contains 16 residues. V lost 5 bases, J lost 0 bases, and 4 bases stayed unmatched. The germline CDR1 and CDR2 sequences are SGHNT and YENEEA. CDR3 region: CASSRDSNSGANVLTF. In nucleotides, the CDR3 is TGTGCCAGCAGCCGGGACAGCAACTCTGGGGCCAACGTCCTGACTTTC.

The rearrangement links TRBV2 to TRBJ1-2, with D uncertain. Looked up from germline, CDR1 is SNHLY and CDR2 is FYNNEI. Trimming took 4 bases from V and 2 from J, leaving 8 bases between them. The CDR3 covers 13 residues. As DNA, the CDR3 is TGTGCCAGCAGTGGTTCGGGGAACTATGGCTACACCTTC. This sequence encodes CASSGSGNYGYTF.

In regard to this clonotype: This may be a read error, as it is one base from a much larger clone. This chain links TRBV5-1 with TRBJ1-1, with TRBD1 matching over 8 bases. Per the germline V gene, CDR1 is SGHRS and CDR2 is YFSETQ. The length of the CDR3 is 14 residues. In DNA form, the CDR3 reads TGCGACAGCAGCTTGGGACAGGCGAACACTGAAGCTTTCTTT. As protein: CDSSLGQANTEAFF.

The chain is built from TRBV15 and TRBJ1-5; the match to TRBD1 covers 7 bases. Germline lookup yields CDR1 LNHNV and CDR2 YYDKDF (reference sequence). With V trimmed by 8 bases and J by 1 base, 2 bases remained unmatched. The CDR3 extends over 13 amino acids. CDR3 sequence (DNA): TGTGCCACCGCACAGGGGAGCAATCAGCCCCAGCATTTT. Translation: CATAQGSNQPQHF.

This clonotype was seen a handful of times. This chain uses TRBV28 with TRBJ2-3; D may match TRBD1 or TRBD2 (7 bases each). Trimming took 5 bases from V and 1 from J, leaving 13 bases between them. Germline CDR1 reads MDHEN; CDR2 reads SYDVKM. The CDR3 has 15 residues. Written as DNA, the CDR3 is TGTGCCAGCAGTCCAGGGGGAGGGGGCACAGATACGCAGTATTTT. It is translated as CASSPGGGGTDTQYF. Full variable domain (outside the CDR3, taken from reference TRBV28 and TRBJ2-3): DVKVTQSSRYLVKRTGEKVFLECVQDMDHENMFWYRQDPGLGLRLIYFSYDVKMKEKGDIPEGYSVSREKKERFSLILESASTNQTSMYLCASSPGGGGTDTQYFGPGTRLTVL.

This clonotype was detected only a few times. The rearrangement links TRBV20-1 to TRBJ2-5; D is unclear. CDR1 is DFQATT, CDR2 SNEGSKA, per germline (reference sequence). The germline V and J ends were trimmed by 6 bases and 3 bases, with 14 bases remaining between them. This CDR3 region has 13 residues. CDR3 residues: CSAYDGKKETQYF. In DNA, the CDR3 is TGCAGTGCCTACGACGGAAAGAAAGAGACCCAGTACTTC.

This chain connects TRBV2 to TRBJ1-2; 10 bases line up with TRBD1. CDR1 and CDR2 from the germline V gene are SNHLY and FYNNEI. V was clipped by 3 bases and J by 4 bases; unmatched bases: 8. CDR3 length equals 16 residues. In DNA form, the CDR3 reads TGTGCCAGCAGTGATAGTGACAGGGGGCGGATCTATGGCTACACCTTC. Translated: CASSDSDRGRIYGYTF.

V is TRBV12-3 or TRBV12-4 and J is TRBJ1-5; D remains unclear. V lost 0 bases, J lost 7 bases, and 13 bases lay in between. This CDR3 is 15 amino acids long. CDR3 amino acids: CASSLAQSGRQPQHF. The CDR3 coding sequence is TGTGCCAGCAGTTTAGCGCAAAGTGGGCGGCAGCCCCAGCATTTT.

Within the sample, this clonotype is medium-sized. J is TRBJ2-7 and V is TRBV10-3; D is tentatively TRBD1 or TRBD2 (5 bases each). Per the germline V gene, CDR1 is ENHRY and CDR2 is SYGVKD. Trimming cost V 3 bases and J 2 bases, with 14 bases left between them. The CDR3 consists of 15 residues. The CDR3 loop reads CAISDLGTFTYEQYF. CDR3 DNA: TGTGCCATCAGTGATCTCGGGACCTTCACCTACGAGCAGTACTTC.

This clonotype came up many times. V and J are TRBV10-3 and TRBJ2-3, with 8 bases matching TRBD2. The germline CDR1 and CDR2 sequences are ENHRY and SYGVKD. This CDR3 contains 14 residues. The V and J ends lost 8 bases and 0 bases, in that order; junction bases with no gene match: 4. CDR3 in DNA: TGTGCCATCGGAGCTAGCGGGAGCACAGATACGCAGTATTTT. Protein product: CAIGASGSTDTQYF.

This clonotype has ten or more counts. The gene calls are TRBV7-6 and TRBJ2-5; D may be TRBD2 (6 bases). Germline V gene sequence: CDR1 SGHVS, CDR2 FNYEAQ. Trimming removed 3 bases at V and 5 bases at J, with 16 bases between. CDR3 size: 15 residues. The chain's CDR3 is CASSLTEGWGETQYF. CDR3 sequence (DNA): TGTGCCAGCAGCTTGACGGAGGGCTGGGGTGAGACCCAGTACTTC.

This clonotype was found a few times. The gene calls are TRBV7-3 and TRBJ2-5, with D tentatively TRBD1 (6 bases). From germline, CDR1 is SGHTA and CDR2 FQGTGA. V was cut by 2 bases and J by 4 bases, with 8 bases left in between. The CDR3 loop spans 13 amino acids. The CDR3 region is CASSLEQGETQYF. The CDR3 DNA is TGTGCCAGCAGCTTAGAACAGGGAGAGACCCAGTACTTC.

Here the CDR3 reads CASSLAQSGRNSYEQYF. The CDR3 DNA follows: TGTGCCAGCAGCTTAGCACAAAGCGGGAGGAACTCCTACGAGCAGTACTTC. The chain couples TRBV7-2 to TRBJ2-7, with 9 bases matching TRBD2. Germline V gives CDR1 SGHTA, CDR2 FQGNSA. The J segment lost 0 bases and the V segment lost 0 bases, leaving 6 bases of the junction unmatched. The CDR3 consists of 17 residues.

The chain carries TRBV12-3 or TRBV12-4 and TRBJ1-2; TRBD1 might be the D (5 bases). The germline V and J ends were trimmed by 4 bases and 0 bases, with 9 bases remaining between them. The CDR3 runs to 14 residues. The CDR3 reads CASSSWDANYGYTF. In nucleotides, the CDR3 is TGTGCCAGCAGTTCCTGGGACGCTAACTATGGCTACACCTTC.

This clonotype ranks as medium-sized. The chain recombines TRBV5-6 with TRBJ2-5; 8 positions match TRBD1. The CDR3 sequence is 13 residues long. Germline V gene data show CDR1 as SGHDT and CDR2 as YYEEEE. Trimming took 4 bases from V and 5 from J; bases not matched to a gene: 4. In DNA, the CDR3 is TGTGCCAGCAGCGCACAGGGGGTCGAGACCCAGTACTTC. Residues: CASSAQGVETQYF.

In this sample, this clonotype turned up many times. The chain couples TRBV4-2 to TRBJ2-4, with D tentatively TRBD1 (5 bases). V was clipped by 0 bases and J by 2 bases, with 8 bases between them. The V gene's germline CDR1 is LGHNA and CDR2 YNFKEQ. The CDR3 sequence is 15 residues long. Written as DNA, the CDR3 is TGTGCCAGCAGCCAAGATCAGGGAACCAAAAACATTCAGTACTTC. It specifies CASSQDQGTKNIQYF.

This chain links TRBV3-1 with TRBJ2-7; 8 bases align to TRBD2. The trim removed 5 bases at V and 5 bases at J, leaving 11 bases unmatched. CDR1 is LGHDT, CDR2 YNNKEL, per germline (reference sequence). The CDR3 spans 15 residues. DNA of the CDR3: TGTGCCAGCAGCGAACTAGGGAGCGGGGGCAACGAGCAGTACTTC. Its translation is CASSELGSGGNEQYF.

V usage is TRBV6-1 and J usage is TRBJ1-5; 7 bases map to TRBD1. After removal of 1 base from V and 9 bases from J, the junction contained 9 bases not matched to a gene. The CDR3 is 15 amino acids. CDR1 MNHNS and CDR2 SASEGT come from the germline V gene. CDR3 sequence reads: CASSEGQGWSAPQHF. In DNA, the CDR3 is TGTGCCAGCAGTGAAGGACAGGGATGGTCGGCGCCCCAGCATTTT.